Sequencing of this T cell receptor (beta chain) was carried out in a study of T-cell memory formation after mild COVID-19. Study-wide results and limits: Detection of some responders pre-infection suggested pre-existing cross-reactive memory T cells participated.

This clonotype showed up just a few times. Its matching antigen is unknown. Each CDR3 protein gets one entry after TCRdb re-called the 5' RACE reads with MiXCR. The table lists approximately 240,000 distinct CDR3 sequences, about a sixth of them singletons. Per the germline V gene, CDR1 is SGHTA and CDR2 is FQGNSA. V lost 6 bases to trimming and J lost 8 bases, with 14 bases between them. This CDR3 comprises 13 residues. Material: PBMCs or a T cell subset sorted from them (not recorded which). The clonotype was recovered from a man aged 18 to 30 who had mild COVID-19 (a few samples of this study predate the infection). Cell type and time point are not known. The V and J genes are TRBV7-2 and TRBJ2-1; the D gene is possibly TRBD1 (6 bases). The CDR3 region is CASSSQGSDEQFF. For the CDR3, the DNA is TGTGCCAGCAGTTCACAGGGATCCGATGAGCAGTTCTTC.